These 18 T cell receptor beta chains were sequenced from one sample in a study of shared clonotypes between healthy human individuals. The table came from immunoSEQ multiplex PCR; TCRdb's copy has only in-frame clones and leaves some out. The data contain about 1.4 million clones, approximately 97% of them singletons. The sample consisted of naive CD4+ T cells sorted from blood. Subset: CD45RA+ positively selected. The receptors originated from a man younger than 40 in good health.

This chain's CDR3 is CASSSQGRDTEAFF. CDR3 DNA: TGTGCCAGCAGCTCACAGGGCCGGGACACTGAAGCTTTCTTT. V usage is TRBV7-2 and J usage is TRBJ1-1, with D tentatively TRBD1 (6 bases). The CDR3 length is 14 residues. V lost 4 bases and J lost 3, with 12 bases in between. Looked up from germline, CDR1 is SGHTA and CDR2 is FQGNSA.

The chain combines TRBV27 with TRBJ2-3; D unresolved. CDR1 and CDR2 from the germline V gene are MNHEY and SMNVEV (reference sequence). V was clipped by 6 bases and J by 5 bases, with 6 bases between them. This CDR3 spans 11 amino acids. The CDR3 DNA reads TGTGCCAGCAGCGACGTAGATACGCAGTATTTT. This translates into CASSDVDTQYF.

The rearrangement links TRBV7-2 to TRBJ2-2; TRBD2 matches 8 bases. CDR1 is SGHTA and CDR2 is FQGNSA in the germline V gene. J was trimmed by 6 bases and V by 2 bases; bases with no gene match: 5. The CDR3 contains 15 residues. The CDR3 DNA reads as TGTGCCAGCAGCTTAAAAGCGGGAGTACCCGGGGAGCTGTTTTTT. This translates into CASSLKAGVPGELFF. Combining the CDR3 with reference TRBV7-2 and TRBJ2-2 gives the whole variable domain GAGVSQSPSNKVTEKGKDVELRCDPISGHTALYWYRQSLGQGLEFLIYFQGNSAPDKSGLPSDRFSAERTGGSVSTLTIQRTQQEDSAVYLCASSLKAGVPGELFFGEGSRLTVL.

The chain is built from TRBV5-4 and TRBJ2-7; perhaps TRBD1 as D (5 bases). Trimming took 3 bases from V and 2 from J, leaving 18 bases between them. The CDR3 spans 16 residues. In germline, CDR1 is SGHNT, CDR2 YYREEE (reference sequence). This CDR3 reads CASSWARGTVPYEQYF. The CDR3 coding sequence is TGTGCCAGCAGCTGGGCAAGGGGAACCGTCCCCTACGAGCAGTACTTC.

V gene TRBV27 combines with J gene TRBJ2-7, with 7 positions matching TRBD1. CDR3 length equals 17 residues. Germline CDR1 MNHEY, CDR2 SMNVEV (reference sequence). V dropped 5 bases and J dropped 1; count of bases not matched to a gene: 14. In nucleotides, the CDR3 is TGTGCCAGCAGTGCCCGGAATACAGGGGACGGGTCCTACGAGCAGTACTTC. It codes for CASSARNTGDGSYEQYF.

This chain uses TRBV7-8 with TRBJ1-2, with D perhaps TRBD1 (5 bases). This CDR3 has 13 amino acids. Germline loops: CDR1 SGHVS, CDR2 FQNEAQ. Trimming took off 5 bases at V and 4 bases at J, with 11 bases between the two ends. The CDR3 loop reads CASSAGTSYGYTF. The CDR3 DNA sequence: TGTGCCAGCAGCGCAGGGACCTCCTATGGCTACACCTTC.

The genes are TRBV6-1 and TRBJ2-7; 9 bases line up with TRBD1. Germline CDR1 MNHNS, CDR2 SASEGT. V was clipped by 6 bases and J by 3 bases; unmatched bases: 6. This CDR3 comprises 14 residues. The CDR3: CASRFGTGNYEQYF. The DNA for the CDR3 is TGTGCCAGCAGGTTCGGGACAGGGAACTACGAGCAGTACTTC.

This chain joins TRBV29-1 and TRBJ2-4; D not certain. The germline CDR1 and CDR2 sequences are SQVTM and ANQGSEA. The V end lost 6 bases, the J end lost 2 bases, and 8 bases lay between the germline ends. This CDR3 comprises 12 residues. The CDR3 is CSVSQSKNIQYF. CDR3 DNA sequence: TGCAGCGTATCCCAGTCCAAAAACATTCAGTACTTC.

The chain combines TRBV6-5 with TRBJ1-1, with 10 bases identical to TRBD1. CDR3 size: 14 residues. From germline, CDR1 is MNHEY and CDR2 SVGAGI. Trimming cost V 7 bases and J 4 bases; bases outside gene matches: 6. CDR3 in DNA: TGTGCCAGCACCCTGACAGGGGGCCCCACTGAAGCTTTCTTT. It is translated as CASTLTGGPTEAFF.

This sequence joins TRBV10-3 and TRBJ2-7, with D perhaps matching TRBD2 (5 bases). The V and J ends lost 4 bases and 2 bases respectively, with 9 bases between them. The CDR3 covers 13 residues. Germline V CDR1 and CDR2: ENHRY, SYGVKD. In DNA form, the CDR3 reads TGTGCCATCAGTGGGGTGGAGGCCTACGAGCAGTACTTC. Amino acid sequence: CAISGVEAYEQYF.

The chain recombines TRBV18 with TRBJ1-5, with unresolved D. Per the germline V gene, CDR1 is KGHSH and CDR2 is LQKENI. This CDR3 spans 16 amino acids. The V end lost 3 bases, the J end lost 0 bases, and 12 bases lay between the germline ends. CDR3 protein: CASSPGGPPSNQPQHF. The DNA for the CDR3 is TGTGCCAGCTCACCGGGCGGGCCCCCTAGCAATCAGCCCCAGCATTTT.

This sequence joins TRBV28 and TRBJ2-1; 9 bases line up with TRBD1. The germline V gene has CDR1 MDHEN and CDR2 SYDVKM. The ends lost 0 bases at V and 10 bases at J; junction bases unmatched: 4. This CDR3 is 14 amino acids long. The CDR3 loop is CASSLWGTGLEQFF. The CDR3 DNA is TGTGCCAGCAGTTTATGGGGGACAGGGCTCGAGCAGTTCTTC.

The CDR3 sequence is CASSLPPGQYNEQFF. CDR3 nucleotide sequence: TGTGCCAGCAGCTTGCCCCCGGGACAATACAATGAGCAGTTCTTC. This chain joins TRBV5-5 and TRBJ2-1; D is perhaps TRBD1 (6 bases). This CDR3 is 15 amino acids long. Trimming removed 1 base at V and 4 bases at J, with 12 bases between. In germline, CDR1 is SGHKS, CDR2 YYEKEE (reference sequence).

The rearrangement joins TRBV27 to TRBJ2-1; D may be TRBD1 or TRBD2 (5 bases each). CDR1 is MNHEY and CDR2 is SMNVEV in the germline V gene (reference sequence). This CDR3 has 15 amino acids. The V and J ends lost 5 bases and 6 bases respectively, with 17 bases between them. CDR3 sequence reads: CASSPAPGPGNEQFF. CDR3 DNA: TGTGCCAGCAGTCCAGCGCCGGGACCTGGCAATGAGCAGTTCTTC.

This clone has just one count. The V gene is TRBV29-1, the J gene TRBJ2-1; 10 nucleotides line up with TRBD2. Germline lookup yields CDR1 SQVTM and CDR2 ANQGSEA. The CDR3 length is 15 residues. Unmatched junction bases numbered 8, after V lost 7 bases and J lost 2 bases. CDR3 residues: CSGRLLAGAYNEQFF. Written as DNA, the CDR3 is TGCAGCGGGCGTCTGCTAGCGGGAGCCTACAATGAGCAGTTCTTC.

Only one count was recorded for this clone. This chain links TRBV11-2 with TRBJ2-2, with 10 positions matching TRBD1. Germline CDR1 is SGHAT and CDR2 is FQNNGV. This CDR3 spans 17 amino acids. V lost 3 bases, J lost 0 bases, and 4 bases stayed unmatched. CDR3: CASSLTGTGANTGELFF. The CDR3 DNA reads as TGTGCCAGCAGCTTGACCGGGACAGGGGCGAACACCGGGGAGCTGTTTTTT.

V gene TRBV7-9 combines with J gene TRBJ2-7; TRBD2 is a possible D gene (6 bases). Deletions cut 1 base from V and 0 bases from J, with 13 bases between. CDR1 and CDR2 (germline): SEHNR, FQNEAQ (reference sequence). The CDR3 consists of 16 residues. The CDR3 here is CASSLGGGISSYEQYF. The CDR3 DNA sequence: TGTGCCAGCAGCTTAGGAGGCGGGATTAGCTCCTACGAGCAGTACTTC.

The chain has TRBV11-2 and TRBJ2-7; maybe TRBD2 (6 bases). Trimming cost V 5 bases and J 3 bases, with 14 bases left between them. The CDR3 sequence is 14 residues long. The V gene's germline CDR1 is SGHAT and CDR2 FQNNGV. This CDR3 is CASSPVGGNYEQYF. CDR3 coding DNA: TGTGCCAGCAGCCCCGTGGGCGGGAACTACGAGCAGTACTTC.